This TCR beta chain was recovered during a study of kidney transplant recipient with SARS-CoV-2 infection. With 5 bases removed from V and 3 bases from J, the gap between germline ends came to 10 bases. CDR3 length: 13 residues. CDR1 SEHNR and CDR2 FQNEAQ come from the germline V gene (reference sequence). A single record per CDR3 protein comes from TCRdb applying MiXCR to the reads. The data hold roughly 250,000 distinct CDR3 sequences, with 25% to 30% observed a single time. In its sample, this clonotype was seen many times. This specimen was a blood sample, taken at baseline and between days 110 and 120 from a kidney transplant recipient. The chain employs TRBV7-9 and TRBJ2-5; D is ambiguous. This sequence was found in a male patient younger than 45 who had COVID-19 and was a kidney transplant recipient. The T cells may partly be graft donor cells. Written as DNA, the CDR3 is TGTGCCAGCAGCCCCAGGCAGAAAGAGACCCAGTACTTC. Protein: CASSPRQKETQYF.